The 15 T cell receptor beta chains below were found in one sample sequenced in a study of CD8+ T cells in alopecia areata. Following RNA extraction, reverse transcription yielded cDNA that acted as the sequencing template. Clones were sequenced by immunoSEQ multiplex PCR, and TCRdb holds only the in-frame ones, with some missing. The sample includes 100,000 to 150,000 clones, about 49% of them seen just once. Here the sequenced sample was CD8+ T cells sorted from blood, taken at week 0. All receptors derive from a human donor with alopecia areata.

CDR3: CAISERQGATDTQYF. CDR3 bases: TGTGCCATCAGTGAAAGACAGGGGGCGACAGATACGCAGTATTTT. The V and J genes are TRBV10-3 and TRBJ2-3; TRBD1 matches 10 bases. The CDR3 contains 15 residues. V lost 3 bases to trimming and J lost 3 bases; unmatched junction nucleotides: 3. CDR1 ENHRY and CDR2 SYGVKD come from the germline V gene.

This chain connects TRBV11-2 to TRBJ2-5, with 11 bases lining up with TRBD2. The germline gives CDR1 SGHAT, CDR2 FQNNGV. The CDR3 is made up of 17 amino acids. The J segment lost 5 bases and the V segment lost 3 bases, leaving 11 bases of the junction unmatched. CDR3 residues: CASSFDGSGGAPETQYF. Written as DNA, the CDR3 is TGTGCCAGCAGCTTCGATGGTAGCGGGGGGGCTCCGGAGACCCAGTACTTC. The full variable domain, with the rest looked up from reference TRBV11-2 and TRBJ2-5, is EAGVAQSPRYKIIEKRQSVAFWCNPISGHATLYWYQQILGQGPKLLIQFQNNGVVDDSQLPKDRFSAERLKGVDSTLKIQPAKLEDSAVYLCASSFDGSGGAPETQYFGPGTRLLVL.

The rearrangement links TRBV15 to TRBJ2-1; D gene uncertain. Trimming left V 1 base short and J 10 bases short, with 11 bases between. The CDR3 runs 13 residues. Germline-derived CDR1 and CDR2 are LNHNV and YYDKDF (reference sequence). The CDR3 sequence: CATSRGDFLEQFF. As DNA, the CDR3 is TGTGCCACCAGCAGAGGAGACTTTTTAGAGCAGTTCTTC.

The genes are TRBV27 and TRBJ1-5; a possible D gene is TRBD1 (6 bases). Trimming shortened V by 4 bases and J by 5 bases, and 12 bases separated the two germline ends. This CDR3 spans 14 amino acids. Germline values: CDR1 MNHEY, CDR2 SMNVEV (reference sequence). The CDR3 DNA follows: TGTGCCAGCAGTTACTCAGGGGATCATCAGCCCCAGCATTTT. It is translated as CASSYSGDHQPQHF.

The rearrangement uses TRBV18 and TRBJ2-3, with 7 bases fitting TRBD1. There are 15 residues in the CDR3. Germline CDR1 and CDR2: KGHSH and LQKENI. V was clipped by 2 bases and J by 2 bases; unmatched bases: 4. In nucleotides, the CDR3 is TGTGCCAGCTCACCAGGACAGGAACACACAGATACGCAGTATTTT. Its protein is CASSPGQEHTDTQYF.

The chain joins TRBV9 to TRBJ1-2, with 8 bases lining up with TRBD1. V was pared by 4 bases and J by 2 bases, with 4 bases of the junction left unmatched. The CDR3 spans 14 residues. Germline V gene lookup returns CDR1 SGDLS and CDR2 YYNGEE. The CDR3 nucleotides are TGTGCCAGCAGCCCAGGGGGCGAGAACTATGGCTACACCTTC. It encodes CASSPGGENYGYTF.

V gene TRBV2 combines with J gene TRBJ2-7; either TRBD1 or TRBD2 may fit D (5 bases each). Trimming cost V 6 bases and J 0 bases, with 15 bases left between them. The CDR3 consists of 15 residues. Germline V CDR1 and CDR2: SNHLY, FYNNEI. The DNA of the CDR3 is TGTGCCAGCAGCCCGGGACCGAGGAGCTCCTACGAGCAGTACTTC. It specifies CASSPGPRSSYEQYF.

The CDR3 sequence is CSVEQQNTQYF. Here the CDR3 DNA reads TGCAGCGTTGAGCAACAAAATACGCAGTATTTT. The chain links TRBV29-1 to TRBJ2-3; no clear D. The length of the CDR3 is 11 residues. The V end lost 3 bases, the J end lost 7 bases, and 8 bases lay between the germline ends. In germline, CDR1 is SQVTM, CDR2 ANQGSEA.

Points on this clone: One base away lies a much larger clone, so this may be a sequencing read error. The gene calls are TRBV6-4 and TRBJ2-3, with 12 positions matching TRBD2. The CDR3 runs 15 residues. The germline gives CDR1 MRHNA, CDR2 SNTAGT. The V and J ends lost 3 bases and 4 bases, in that order; junction bases with no gene match: 2. The CDR3 nucleotides are TGTGCCAGCAGTGATCTAGCGGGGGGGCCAGATACGCAGTATTTT. It translates to CASSDLAGGPDTQYF.

The chain uses TRBV6-5 and TRBJ2-7; TRBD2 matches at 8 bases. Germline CDR1 is MNHEY and CDR2 is SVGAGI. The CDR3 runs 14 residues. V was pared by 6 bases and J by 2 bases, with 6 bases of the junction left unmatched. The CDR3 coding sequence is TGTGCCAGCAGGGAGACTAGCGAGGCCTACGAGCAGTACTTC. It encodes CASRETSEAYEQYF.

This clone occurred a few times. This chain joins TRBV18 and TRBJ1-2; possible D gene TRBD1, 5 bases. With 5 bases removed from V and 2 bases from J, the gap between germline ends came to 9 bases. In germline, CDR1 is KGHSH, CDR2 LQKENI. The CDR3 covers 13 residues. For the CDR3, the DNA is TGTGCCAGCTCAGTGGGGGTCAACTATGGCTACACCTTC. This codes for CASSVGVNYGYTF.

In its sample, this clone was seen a few times. CDR3 protein: CSAVQGNEQYF. The CDR3 bases are TGCAGCGCCGTACAGGGGAACGAGCAGTACTTC. The chain has TRBV29-1 and TRBJ2-7; TRBD1 agrees at 7 bases. CDR3 length: 11 residues. The V and J ends lost 7 bases and 5 bases, in that order; junction bases with no gene match: 5. Germline CDR1 and CDR2: SQVTM and ANQGSEA.

This sequence joins TRBV15 and TRBJ2-7; D ambiguous. This CDR3 has 12 amino acids. Germline lookup yields CDR1 LNHNV and CDR2 YYDKDF (reference sequence). V was shortened by 6 bases and J by 4 bases, with 10 bases between the two germline ends. CDR3 nucleotides: TGTGCCACCAGGGATCTTGGGTACGAGCAGTACTTC. It translates to CATRDLGYEQYF.

This clone occurred a few times. J is TRBJ2-1 and V is TRBV10-3, with a weak D call TRBD2 (7 bases). CDR1 ENHRY and CDR2 SYGVKD come from the germline V gene. The CDR3 sequence is 15 residues long. V dropped 4 bases and J dropped 0 bases, with 10 bases sitting between them. CDR3 DNA: TGTGCCATCAGTGGTGGGGGGGCCTCCTACAATGAGCAGTTCTTC. It translates to CAISGGGASYNEQFF.

This clone was detected a few times. The chain couples TRBV7-3 to TRBJ2-1; D is uncertain. The CDR3 spans 13 residues. V was cut by 0 bases and J by 3 bases, with 3 bases left in between. Germline CDR1 reads SGHTA; CDR2 reads FQGTGA. CDR3 in amino acids: CASSLTHYNEQFF. In nucleotides, the CDR3 is TGTGCCAGCAGCTTAACACACTACAATGAGCAGTTCTTC.